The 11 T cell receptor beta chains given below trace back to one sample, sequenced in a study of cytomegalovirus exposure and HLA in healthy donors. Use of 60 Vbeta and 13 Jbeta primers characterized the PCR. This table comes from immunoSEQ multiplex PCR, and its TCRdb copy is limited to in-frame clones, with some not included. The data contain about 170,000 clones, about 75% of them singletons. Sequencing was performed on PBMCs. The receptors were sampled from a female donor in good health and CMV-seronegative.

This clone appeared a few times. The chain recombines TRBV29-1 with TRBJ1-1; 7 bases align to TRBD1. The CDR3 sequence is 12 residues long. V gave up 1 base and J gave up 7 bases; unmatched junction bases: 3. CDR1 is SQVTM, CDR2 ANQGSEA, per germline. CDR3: CSVEGRQGEAFF. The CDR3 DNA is TGCAGCGTTGAAGGTCGACAGGGTGAAGCTTTCTTT.

The CDR3 region is CASRVGAANTGELFF. The DNA of the CDR3 is TGTGCCAGCCGCGTGGGGGCCGCGAACACCGGGGAGCTGTTTTTT. The chain carries TRBV6-1 and TRBJ2-2, with TRBD1 as a possible D gene (6 bases). From germline, CDR1 is MNHNS and CDR2 SASEGT. The CDR3 is 15 amino acids. V was shortened by 8 bases and J by 0 bases, with 13 bases between the two germline ends.

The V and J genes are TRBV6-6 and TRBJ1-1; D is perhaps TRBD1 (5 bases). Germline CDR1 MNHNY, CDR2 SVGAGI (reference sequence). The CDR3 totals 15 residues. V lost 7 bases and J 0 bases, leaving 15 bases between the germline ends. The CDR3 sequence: CASTGLAGLNTEAFF. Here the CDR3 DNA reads TGTGCCAGCACCGGATTGGCGGGGCTGAACACTGAAGCTTTCTTT.

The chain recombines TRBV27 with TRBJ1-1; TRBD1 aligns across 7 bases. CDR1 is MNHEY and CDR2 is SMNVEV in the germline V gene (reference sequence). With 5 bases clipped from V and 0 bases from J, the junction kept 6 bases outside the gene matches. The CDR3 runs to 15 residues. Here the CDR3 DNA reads TGTGCCAGCAGTAAACACAGGGGTGTGAACACTGAAGCTTTCTTT. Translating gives CASSKHRGVNTEAFF.

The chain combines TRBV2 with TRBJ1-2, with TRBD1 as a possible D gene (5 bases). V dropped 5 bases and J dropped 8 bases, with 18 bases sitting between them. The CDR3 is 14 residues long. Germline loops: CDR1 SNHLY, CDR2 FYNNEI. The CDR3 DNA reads TGTGCCAGCAGTAAAATTGCGGGGGGAGAGGGCTACACCTTC. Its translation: CASSKIAGGEGYTF.

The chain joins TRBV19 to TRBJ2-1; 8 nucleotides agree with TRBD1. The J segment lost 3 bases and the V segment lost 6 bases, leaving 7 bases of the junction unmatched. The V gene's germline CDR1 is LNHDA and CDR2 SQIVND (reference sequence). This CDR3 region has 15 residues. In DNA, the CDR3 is TGTGCCAGTAGCCACCGGGACAGGTACTACAATGAGCAGTTCTTC. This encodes CASSHRDRYYNEQFF.

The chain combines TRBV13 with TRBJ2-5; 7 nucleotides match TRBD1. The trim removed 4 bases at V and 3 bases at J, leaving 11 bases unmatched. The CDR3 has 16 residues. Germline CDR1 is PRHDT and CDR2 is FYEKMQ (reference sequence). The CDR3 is CASSSRTRGTEETQYF. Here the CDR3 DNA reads TGTGCCAGCAGCTCTCGGACCAGGGGGACCGAAGAGACCCAGTACTTC.

The CDR3 DNA reads TGTGCCAGTAGTATAATTGGGGGGGTGCCCGTTAATGAGCAGTTCTTC. Translated, it gives CASSIIGGVPVNEQFF. This chain uses TRBV19 with TRBJ2-1, with TRBD2 identical over 7 bases. With V trimmed by 2 bases and J by 7 bases, 11 bases remained unmatched. Germline CDR1 and CDR2: LNHDA and SQIVND (reference sequence). This CDR3 contains 16 residues.

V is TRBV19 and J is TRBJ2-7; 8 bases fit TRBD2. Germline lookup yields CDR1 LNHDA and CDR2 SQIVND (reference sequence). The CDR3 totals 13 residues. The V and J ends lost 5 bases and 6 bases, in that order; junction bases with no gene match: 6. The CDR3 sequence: CASSPGGSIEQYF. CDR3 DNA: TGTGCCAGTAGTCCGGGGGGGTCCATCGAGCAGTACTTC.

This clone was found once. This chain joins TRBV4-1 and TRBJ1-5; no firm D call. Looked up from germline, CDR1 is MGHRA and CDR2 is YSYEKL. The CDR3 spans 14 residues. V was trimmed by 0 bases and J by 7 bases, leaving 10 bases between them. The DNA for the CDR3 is TGCGCCAGCAGCCAAGATAGGAGTCGGCAGCCCCAGCATTTT. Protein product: CASSQDRSRQPQHF.

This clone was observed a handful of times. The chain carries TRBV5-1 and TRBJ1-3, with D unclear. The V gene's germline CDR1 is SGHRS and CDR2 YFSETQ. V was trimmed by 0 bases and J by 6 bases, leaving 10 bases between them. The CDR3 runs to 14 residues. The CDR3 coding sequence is TGCGCCAGCAGCTTGGGGGCAGAAAAAAACACCATATATTTT. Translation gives CASSLGAEKNTIYF.